This TCR beta chain was found in a study of blood T cell repertoires in COVID-19. Looking at the study overall: The origin of the acute and convalescent COVID-19 samples was the United States, Italy and Spain. PBMCs, B-cell-depleted T cells, or T cells provided the cDNA or gDNA that made up the material.

Authors' data handling: Amplification with reference gene primers provided the estimates of nucleated cell counts. Clones were read by immunoSEQ multiplex PCR, and TCRdb kept only the in-frame ones, dropping some. The V and J calls and the clone size are those of that table, but D and trimming were determined from the DNA. The table records fewer than 200,000 clones, 80% of them present only once. This clone was observed a handful of times. The CDR3 sequence is 15 residues long. V dropped 2 bases and J dropped 3 bases, with 13 bases sitting between them. From germline, CDR1 is KGHSH and CDR2 LQKENI. The TCR comes from a man in his 60s with acute or convalescent COVID-19. This rearrangement joins TRBV18 to TRBJ1-1; perhaps TRBD1 as D (6 bases). The specimen sequenced was peripheral blood. The CDR3 loop reads CASSPFGQQDTEAFF. The CDR3 DNA follows: TGTGCCAGCTCACCATTCGGACAGCAGGACACTGAAGCTTTCTTT.